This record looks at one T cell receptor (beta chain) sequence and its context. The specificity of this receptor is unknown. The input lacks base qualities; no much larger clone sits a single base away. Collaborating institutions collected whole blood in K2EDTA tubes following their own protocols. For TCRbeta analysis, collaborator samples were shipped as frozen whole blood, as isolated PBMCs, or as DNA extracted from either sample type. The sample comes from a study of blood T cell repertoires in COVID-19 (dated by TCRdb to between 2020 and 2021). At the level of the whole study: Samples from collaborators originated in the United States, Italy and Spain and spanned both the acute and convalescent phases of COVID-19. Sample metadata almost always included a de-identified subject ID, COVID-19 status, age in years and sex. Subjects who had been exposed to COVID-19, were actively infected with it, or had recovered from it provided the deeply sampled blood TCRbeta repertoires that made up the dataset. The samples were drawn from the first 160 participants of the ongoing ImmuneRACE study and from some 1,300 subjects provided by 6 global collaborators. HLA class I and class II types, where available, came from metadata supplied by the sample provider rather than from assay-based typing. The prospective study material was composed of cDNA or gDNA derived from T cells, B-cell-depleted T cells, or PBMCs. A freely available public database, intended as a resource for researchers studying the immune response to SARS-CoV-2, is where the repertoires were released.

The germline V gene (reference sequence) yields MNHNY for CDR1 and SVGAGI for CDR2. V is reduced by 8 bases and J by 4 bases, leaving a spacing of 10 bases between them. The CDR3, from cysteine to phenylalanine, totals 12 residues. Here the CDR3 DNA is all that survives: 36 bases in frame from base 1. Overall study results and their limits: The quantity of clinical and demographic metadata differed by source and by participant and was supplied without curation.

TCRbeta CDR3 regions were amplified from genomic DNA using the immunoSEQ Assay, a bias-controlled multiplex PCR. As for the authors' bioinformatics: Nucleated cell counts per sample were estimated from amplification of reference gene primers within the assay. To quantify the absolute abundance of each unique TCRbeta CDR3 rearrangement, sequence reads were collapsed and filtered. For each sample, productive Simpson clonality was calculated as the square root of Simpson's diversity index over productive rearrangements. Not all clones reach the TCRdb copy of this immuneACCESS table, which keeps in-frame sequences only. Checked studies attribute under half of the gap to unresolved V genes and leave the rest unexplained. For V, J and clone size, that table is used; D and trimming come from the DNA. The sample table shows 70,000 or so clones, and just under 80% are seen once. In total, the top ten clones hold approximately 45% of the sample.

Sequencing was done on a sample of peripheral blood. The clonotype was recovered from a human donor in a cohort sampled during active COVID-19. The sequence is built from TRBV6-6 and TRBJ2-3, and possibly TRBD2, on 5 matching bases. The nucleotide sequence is TGTGCCAGCCGTTCGGGATCAGATACGCAGTATTTT. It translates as CASRSGSDTQYF.